The 30 T cell receptor beta chains below all came from one sample that was sequenced in a study of cytomegalovirus exposure and HLA in healthy donors. Amplification used 60 Vbeta primers and 13 Jbeta primers. Repertoires were generated with immunoSEQ multiplex PCR, while TCRdb's copy carries only in-frame clones and drops some. Of over 150,000 clones in the sample, around 85% were seen once. The source material was PBMCs. The receptors shown here come from a human donor in good health.

The V and J genes are TRBV7-6 and TRBJ2-2; D perhaps matches TRBD1 (6 bases). Trimming left V 3 bases short and J 3 bases short, with 17 bases between. Germline CDR1 SGHVS, CDR2 FNYEAQ. The CDR3 consists of 17 residues. The CDR3 reads CASSLEAEGGHTGELFF. In DNA form, the CDR3 reads TGTGCCAGCAGCTTGGAGGCGGAAGGGGGTCACACCGGGGAGCTGTTTTTT.

This chain connects TRBV5-3 to TRBJ2-5; TRBD2 matches at 11 bases. TRBV5-3 is noted as an ORF with a role that remains uncertain. The V gene end was trimmed by 0 bases and the J gene end by 4 bases; junction bases not matched to a gene: 11. The CDR3 runs 18 residues. The CDR3 sequence is CARSLECSSGGPGETQYF. The CDR3 region has the DNA TGTGCCAGAAGCTTGGAATGTTCTAGCGGGGGGCCGGGAGAGACCCAGTACTTC.

The DNA of the CDR3 is TGTGCCATCAGTATTCGGACAGCCGGGGACTATGGCTACACCTTC. Its protein is CAISIRTAGDYGYTF. This chain links TRBV10-3 with TRBJ1-2; TRBD1 might be the D (6 bases). CDR1 is ENHRY and CDR2 is SYGVKD in the germline V gene. V gave up 5 bases and J gave up 3 bases, with 16 bases separating them. This CDR3 spans 15 amino acids.

This chain connects TRBV19 to TRBJ2-5, with TRBD2 matching over 8 bases. J gave up 4 bases and V 4 bases, and 11 bases lay outside the gene matches. There are 16 residues in the CDR3. CDR1 and CDR2 (germline): LNHDA, SQIVND (reference sequence). The CDR3 is CASSTPRGRGGETQYF. CDR3 sequence (DNA): TGTGCCAGTAGTACCCCCCGGGGCCGGGGGGGAGAGACCCAGTACTTC. Based on the CDR3 plus reference TRBV19 and TRBJ2-5, the full variable domain is DGGITQSPKYLFRKEGQNVTLSCEQNLNHDAMYWYRQDPGQGLRLIYYSQIVNDFQKGDIAEGYSVSREKKESFPLTVTSAQKNPTAFYLCASSTPRGRGGETQYFGPGTRLLVL.

The chain has TRBV29-1 and TRBJ2-2; perhaps TRBD2 as D (7 bases). The germline gives CDR1 SQVTM, CDR2 ANQGSEA. The CDR3 extends over 14 amino acids. Trimming removed 3 bases from V and 5 bases from J, with 13 bases in between. CDR3 DNA sequence: TGCAGCGTTGATCTCAGGGGAGGGACCGGGGAGCTGTTTTTT. This encodes CSVDLRGGTGELFF.

The chain couples TRBV20-1 to TRBJ2-3, with D hard to call. Trimming removed 1 base from V and 6 bases from J, with 5 bases in between. The CDR3 has 11 amino acids. Germline assignment: CDR1 DFQATT and CDR2 SNEGSKA (reference sequence). The CDR3 loop is CSARVADTQYF. The CDR3 DNA reads as TGCAGTGCTAGAGTAGCCGATACGCAGTATTTT.

The chain is built from TRBV19 and TRBJ1-1; D is unresolved. Germline CDR1 LNHDA, CDR2 SQIVND (reference sequence). The ends were cut back, 6 bases at V and 0 bases at J, with 11 bases in the middle. The CDR3 has 14 amino acids. The DNA for the CDR3 is TGTGCCAGTAGCCTTCTCGGGATGAACACTGAAGCTTTCTTT. This translates into CASSLLGMNTEAFF.

The chain recombines TRBV4-1 with TRBJ2-1, with no clear D. Deletions cut 2 bases from V and 6 bases from J, with 11 bases between. This CDR3 comprises 14 residues. Germline V lookup: CDR1 MGHRA, CDR2 YSYEKL. CDR3 nucleotide sequence: TGCGCCAGCAGCCAAAGAGTACTTGTCAATGAGCAGTTCTTC. Protein product: CASSQRVLVNEQFF.

The chain employs TRBV6-4 and TRBJ2-3; 9 bases line up with TRBD2. Germline V CDR1 and CDR2: MRHNA, SNTAGT. CDR3 length: 14 amino acids. Losses at the gene ends were 8 bases for V and 4 bases for J; bases not matched to a gene: 7. CDR3: CASGAGGPADTQYF. In DNA form, the CDR3 reads TGTGCCAGCGGAGCGGGGGGCCCGGCAGATACGCAGTATTTT.

The rearrangement links TRBV5-4 to TRBJ2-3; 9 bases match TRBD2. The trim removed 0 bases at V and 2 bases at J, leaving 7 bases unmatched. CDR3 length equals 17 residues. Per germline, CDR1 SGHNT and CDR2 YYREEE (reference sequence). The CDR3 region is CASSLALRGGSTDTQYF. The DNA for the CDR3 is TGTGCCAGCAGCTTGGCCTTGCGGGGGGGATCCACAGATACGCAGTATTTT.

J is TRBJ2-2 and V is TRBV4-1; maybe TRBD1 (6 bases). Trimming pared 3 bases from V and 7 bases from J, leaving 18 bases between. Germline CDR1 and CDR2: MGHRA and YSYEKL. The CDR3 is made up of 16 amino acids. This CDR3 reads CASSHPSRGPFGELFF. DNA of the CDR3: TGCGCCAGCAGCCACCCTTCCAGGGGCCCCTTCGGGGAGCTGTTTTTT.

The V call is TRBV9, the J call TRBJ2-1; TRBD1 aligns across 9 bases. The CDR3 runs to 14 residues. V lost 3 bases, J lost 7 bases, and 5 bases stayed unmatched. CDR1 and CDR2 (germline): SGDLS, YYNGEE. DNA of the CDR3: TGTGCCAGCAGCGCAGACAGGGGGTTTAATGAGCAGTTCTTC. It yields the protein CASSADRGFNEQFF.

V usage is TRBV29-1 and J usage is TRBJ1-2, with D perhaps matching TRBD1 (5 bases). The CDR3 totals 13 residues. V lost 6 bases and J 0 bases, leaving 11 bases between the germline ends. The germline V gene encodes CDR1 SQVTM and CDR2 ANQGSEA. The CDR3 nucleotides are TGCAGCGTGGGGGGTCCCCCTAACTATGGCTACACCTTC. Translating gives CSVGGPPNYGYTF.

This sequence joins TRBV15 and TRBJ2-4; 7 positions match TRBD2. The CDR3 has 19 residues. Trimming at V came to 3 bases and at J to 0 bases, leaving 14 bases not matched to a gene. Germline V CDR1 and CDR2: LNHNV, YYDKDF (reference sequence). This chain's CDR3 is CATSRGLTGQRLAKNIQYF. The CDR3 DNA reads TGTGCCACCAGCAGGGGACTAACGGGTCAGCGTCTAGCCAAAAACATTCAGTACTTC.

The chain uses TRBV11-3 and TRBJ1-1, with TRBD1 identical over 8 bases. Germline CDR1 SGHNT, CDR2 YENEEA. The CDR3 has 15 residues. V lost 0 bases, J lost 6 bases, and 6 bases stayed unmatched. The CDR3 loop reads CASSLDPTGAAEAFF. The DNA for the CDR3 is TGTGCCAGCAGCTTAGACCCGACAGGGGCGGCTGAAGCTTTCTTT. Complete variable domain (other parts from reference TRBV11-3 and TRBJ1-1): EAGVVQSPRYKIIEKKQPVAFWCNPISGHNTLYWYLQNLGQGPELLIRYENEEAVDDSQLPKDRFSAERLKGVDSTLKIQPAELGDSAVYLCASSLDPTGAAEAFFGQGTRLTVV.

This chain links TRBV9 with TRBJ2-7; D might be TRBD2 (7 bases). V gave up 4 bases and J gave up 2 bases, with 13 bases separating them. The CDR3 has 14 amino acids. CDR1 is SGDLS and CDR2 is YYNGEE in the germline V gene. CDR3 protein: CASSPREGAYEQYF. CDR3 nucleotide sequence: TGTGCCAGCAGCCCGAGGGAGGGGGCCTACGAGCAGTACTTC. The variable domain in full, completed from reference TRBV9 and TRBJ2-7, reads DSGVTQTPKHLITATGQRVTLRCSPRSGDLSVYWYQQSLDQGLQFLIQYYNGEERAKGNILERFSAQQFPDLHSELNLSSLELGDSALYFCASSPREGAYEQYFGPGTRLTVT.

This chain joins TRBV7-8 and TRBJ1-1; D not certain. Germline values: CDR1 SGHVS, CDR2 FQNEAQ. V gave up 5 bases and J gave up 4 bases, with 17 bases separating them. CDR3 length: 15 amino acids. The chain's CDR3 is CASSPRPLESTEAFF. The CDR3 nucleotides are TGTGCCAGCAGCCCACGGCCCTTGGAGAGCACTGAAGCTTTCTTT. Full variable domain (missing parts from reference TRBV7-8 and TRBJ1-1): GAGVSQSPRYKVAKRGQDVALRCDPISGHVSLFWYQQALGQGPEFLTYFQNEAQLDKSGLPSDRFFAERPEGSVSTLKIQRTQQEDSAVYLCASSPRPLESTEAFFGQGTRLTVV.

V gene TRBV19 combines with J gene TRBJ1-2; 8 bases line up with TRBD1. V was clipped by 3 bases and J by 4 bases; unmatched bases: 4. The CDR3 is made up of 14 amino acids. Germline CDR1 LNHDA, CDR2 SQIVND (reference sequence). The CDR3 nucleotides read TGTGCCAGTAGTATCACAGGGGGTGTCTATGGCTACACCTTC. Translation gives CASSITGGVYGYTF.

V gene TRBV25-1 combines with J gene TRBJ2-1, with TRBD2 matching 11 bases. The junction had 4 bases not matched to a gene; V was cut back by 3 bases and J by 6 bases. The V gene's germline CDR1 is MGHDK and CDR2 SYGVNS. The CDR3 has 15 amino acids. This CDR3 reads CASSDPGTSGNEQFF. In DNA, the CDR3 is TGTGCCAGCAGTGACCCAGGGACTAGCGGCAATGAGCAGTTCTTC.

The chain uses TRBV6-1 and TRBJ1-2; 7 nucleotides match TRBD1. J gave up 2 bases and V 6 bases, and 9 bases lay outside the gene matches. The CDR3 is 15 residues long. Germline V CDR1 and CDR2: MNHNS, SASEGT. CDR3 region: CASSQNRGKNYGYTF. Written as DNA, the CDR3 is TGTGCCAGCAGCCAGAACAGGGGAAAAAACTATGGCTACACCTTC.

This chain uses TRBV5-6 with TRBJ2-7; TRBD2 is a possible D gene (5 bases). The germline CDR1 and CDR2 sequences are SGHDT and YYEEEE. Trimming removed 2 bases from V and 0 bases from J, with 9 bases in between. This CDR3 has 14 amino acids. The CDR3 nucleotides read TGTGCCAGCAGCTTTGGCGGGTTCTCCTACGAGCAGTACTTC. Its translation: CASSFGGFSYEQYF.

This chain uses TRBV10-2 with TRBJ1-3; a weak D match, TRBD1 (6 bases). V was trimmed by 4 bases and J by 4 bases, leaving 11 bases between them. The CDR3 has 14 amino acids. Germline CDR1 WSHSY, CDR2 SAAADI. This chain's CDR3 is CASSVTGTGNTIYF. Written as DNA, the CDR3 is TGCGCCAGCAGTGTAACAGGGACCGGAAACACCATATATTTT.

The chain carries TRBV9 and TRBJ1-2, with TRBD1 as a possible D gene (6 bases). V shed 1 base and J shed 0 bases, with 10 bases lying between them. Per the germline V gene, CDR1 is SGDLS and CDR2 is YYNGEE. The CDR3 runs 15 residues. The CDR3 spells CASSVTGTTNYGYTF. The CDR3, as DNA: TGTGCCAGCAGCGTAACAGGGACAACTAACTATGGCTACACCTTC.

The J gene is TRBJ2-7, the V gene TRBV27; 12 nucleotides match TRBD1. V dropped 4 bases and J dropped 7; count of bases not matched to a gene: 5. Germline V gene sequence: CDR1 MNHEY, CDR2 SMNVEV (reference sequence). The CDR3 is 14 residues long. CDR3 residues: CASSSGTGGGEQYF. CDR3 DNA sequence: TGTGCCAGCAGTTCCGGGACAGGGGGCGGTGAGCAGTACTTC.

The chain has TRBV19 and TRBJ2-7; 11 bases align to TRBD2. The V gene end was trimmed by 1 base and the J gene end by 5 bases; junction bases not matched to a gene: 7. The CDR3 has 16 amino acids. Germline V lookup: CDR1 LNHDA, CDR2 SQIVND (reference sequence). The CDR3 here is CASSIASGGSLDEQYF. DNA of the CDR3: TGTGCCAGTAGTATAGCTAGCGGGGGGAGTCTAGACGAGCAGTACTTC.

The chain links TRBV27 to TRBJ1-6; no definite D call. With 2 bases removed from V and 0 bases from J, the gap between germline ends came to 8 bases. Germline CDR1 is MNHEY and CDR2 is SMNVEV (reference sequence). The CDR3 totals 16 residues. Here the CDR3 DNA reads TGTGCCAGCAGTTTAGATCCGAGCTCCTATAATTCACCCCTCCACTTT. Its translation is CASSLDPSSYNSPLHF.

The chain uses TRBV28 and TRBJ2-3; 9 bases agree with TRBD2. Per germline, CDR1 MDHEN and CDR2 SYDVKM. Trimming at V came to 1 base and at J to 3 bases, leaving 5 bases not matched to a gene. CDR3 length: 16 amino acids. The CDR3 reads CASSLLRGGATDTQYF. CDR3 bases: TGTGCCAGCAGTTTATTGCGCGGGGGGGCAACAGATACGCAGTATTTT.

The chain couples TRBV5-4 to TRBJ2-7, with 13 bases lining up with TRBD2. CDR1 and CDR2 (germline): SGHNT, YYREEE (reference sequence). With V trimmed by 0 bases and J by 2 bases, 2 bases remained unmatched. The CDR3 is made up of 16 amino acids. In nucleotides, the CDR3 is TGTGCCAGCAGCTTGGGACTAGCGGGGGGCACCTACGAGCAGTACTTC. Protein: CASSLGLAGGTYEQYF.

V usage is TRBV7-9 and J usage is TRBJ1-2, with 12 bases matching TRBD1. The ends lost 4 bases at V and 7 bases at J; junction bases unmatched: 4. CDR1 is SEHNR, CDR2 FQNEAQ, per germline (reference sequence). There are 14 residues in the CDR3. The CDR3 reads CASSSGTGGGGYTF. Written as DNA, the CDR3 is TGTGCCAGCAGCTCCGGGACAGGGGGCGGTGGCTACACCTTC. Full variable domain (remainder filled in from reference TRBV7-9 and TRBJ1-2): DTGVSQNPRHKITKRGQNVTFRCDPISEHNRLYWYRQTLGQGPEFLTYFQNEAQLEKSRLLSDRFSAERPKGSFSTLEIQRTEQGDSAMYLCASSSGTGGGGYTFGSGTRLTVV.

The J gene is TRBJ2-4, the V gene TRBV7-9; 7 nucleotides align to TRBD1. J gave up 5 bases and V 4 bases, and 5 bases lay outside the gene matches. This CDR3 contains 14 residues. The germline V gene has CDR1 SEHNR and CDR2 FQNEAQ (reference sequence). CDR3 loop: CASSSDRTENIQYF. The CDR3 bases are TGTGCCAGCAGCTCGGACAGGACGGAAAACATTCAGTACTTC.